Listed here are 18 T cell receptor beta chains from one sample, sequenced in a study of cytomegalovirus exposure and HLA in healthy donors. The table came from immunoSEQ multiplex PCR; TCRdb's copy has only in-frame clones and leaves some out. The data show 150,000 to 160,000 clones, roughly 84% seen once. Material for sequencing was PBMCs. These receptors were obtained from a human donor in good health.

The rearrangement joins TRBV5-1 to TRBJ2-7; the match to TRBD2 covers 7 bases. The CDR3 has 14 residues. The germline V gene has CDR1 SGHRS and CDR2 YFSETQ. The V and J ends lost 1 base and 3 bases, in that order; junction bases with no gene match: 4. This CDR3 is CASSLRGEGYEQYF. The CDR3 DNA sequence: TGCGCCAGCAGCTTGCGCGGGGAGGGCTACGAGCAGTACTTC.

J is TRBJ1-5 and V is TRBV6-1, with D possibly matching TRBD1 (5 bases). Trimming pared 2 bases from V and 0 bases from J, leaving 11 bases between. The V gene's germline CDR1 is MNHNS and CDR2 SASEGT. The CDR3 runs to 16 residues. The CDR3: CASSEWGVYSNQPQHF. CDR3 DNA sequence: TGTGCCAGCAGTGAATGGGGGGTTTATAGCAATCAGCCCCAGCATTTT.

This chain links TRBV28 with TRBJ1-2; the match to TRBD1 covers 8 bases. This CDR3 region has 15 residues. CDR1 MDHEN and CDR2 SYDVKM come from the germline V gene. V lost 5 bases, J lost 4 bases, and 9 bases stayed unmatched. This CDR3 reads CASSQTDRVTYGYTF. CDR3 coding DNA: TGTGCCAGCAGTCAAACGGACAGGGTGACCTATGGCTACACCTTC.

V usage is TRBV15 and J usage is TRBJ1-3; no reliable D call. V lost 0 bases to trimming and J lost 0 bases, with 18 bases between them. The germline V gene encodes CDR1 LNHNV and CDR2 YYDKDF (reference sequence). CDR3 length: 19 residues. CDR3 amino acids: CATSRDPGIWLVSGNTIYF. The CDR3 DNA reads as TGTGCCACCAGCAGAGATCCAGGAATCTGGCTTGTCTCTGGAAACACCATATATTTT.

This chain joins TRBV27 and TRBJ2-1, with D maybe TRBD1 (6 bases). The V and J ends lost 7 bases and 6 bases respectively, with 16 bases between them. The CDR3 runs 14 residues. Germline lookup yields CDR1 MNHEY and CDR2 SMNVEV (reference sequence). Written as DNA, the CDR3 is TGTGCCAGCACTAAAGGGGGATTAGGCAATGAGCAGTTCTTC. Protein product: CASTKGGLGNEQFF.

The rearrangement joins TRBV15 to TRBJ2-7; 7 bases are a match to TRBD2. This CDR3 has 15 residues. V was clipped by 2 bases and J by 3 bases; unmatched bases: 7. CDR1 and CDR2 (germline): LNHNV, YYDKDF (reference sequence). The CDR3 sequence is CATSRQHGGNYEQYF. In DNA form, the CDR3 reads TGTGCCACCAGCAGACAACACGGGGGGAACTACGAGCAGTACTTC.

The V gene is TRBV6-1, the J gene TRBJ1-1, with D unclear. Germline CDR1 MNHNS, CDR2 SASEGT. Trimming cost V 2 bases and J 2 bases, with 3 bases left between them. The CDR3 totals 12 residues. The chain's CDR3 is CASSESNTEAFF. The CDR3 DNA reads as TGTGCCAGCAGTGAATCAAACACTGAAGCTTTCTTT.

The J gene is TRBJ1-1, the V gene TRBV6-1; TRBD1 is a possible D gene (5 bases). The CDR3 spans 12 residues. V lost 5 bases, J lost 10 bases, and 14 bases lay in between. Germline CDR1 reads MNHNS; CDR2 reads SASEGT. CDR3 bases: TGTGCCAGCAGTTCCGACAGATTGGCAGCTTTCTTT. This gives the protein CASSSDRLAAFF.

The chain combines TRBV7-3 with TRBJ2-1; 7 bases align to TRBD2. The CDR3 is made up of 15 amino acids. The junction had 9 bases not matched to a gene; V was cut back by 2 bases and J by 8 bases. Germline assignment: CDR1 SGHTA and CDR2 FQGTGA. This CDR3 reads CASSLLGGAGYEQFF. DNA of the CDR3: TGTGCCAGCAGCTTATTGGGTGGAGCGGGGTATGAGCAGTTCTTC.

V gene TRBV5-5 combines with J gene TRBJ2-7; D possibly corresponds to TRBD2 (5 bases). V was cut by 6 bases and J by 4 bases, with 11 bases left in between. From germline, CDR1 is SGHKS and CDR2 YYEKEE (reference sequence). This CDR3 is built from 12 residues. CDR3: CASTGDGYEQYF. CDR3 coding DNA: TGTGCCAGCACCGGGGATGGGTACGAGCAGTACTTC.

The chain employs TRBV6-1 and TRBJ2-7, with 7 bases lining up with TRBD2. V shed 3 bases, J shed 3 bases, and the junction held 5 bases outside the gene matches. Germline V lookup: CDR1 MNHNS, CDR2 SASEGT. The CDR3 has 14 amino acids. CDR3 in DNA: TGTGCCAGCAGTGATTGGGGGGGGAACTACGAGCAGTACTTC. Translated, it gives CASSDWGGNYEQYF.

This clone was picked up one time. The chain couples TRBV7-2 to TRBJ2-3; D unclear. The germline V and J ends were trimmed by 1 base and 11 bases, with 13 bases remaining between them. Germline assignment: CDR1 SGHTA and CDR2 FQGNSA. CDR3 length: 13 amino acids. CDR3 nucleotide sequence: TGTGCCAGCAGCTTAGGGCGCACTCCGGGGCAGTATTTT. Its translation is CASSLGRTPGQYF.

The chain links TRBV7-2 to TRBJ2-6, with D possibly being TRBD1 (7 bases). The CDR3 spans 17 residues. The germline V and J ends were trimmed by 2 bases and 0 bases, with 11 bases remaining between them. The V gene's germline CDR1 is SGHTA and CDR2 FQGNSA. The CDR3 reads CASSLSRGVSGANVLTF. The CDR3 DNA reads TGTGCCAGCAGCTTATCCAGGGGGGTCTCTGGGGCCAACGTCCTGACTTTC.

The chain is built from TRBV4-1 and TRBJ1-6, with a possible D match to TRBD1 (5 bases). CDR1 and CDR2 from the germline V gene are MGHRA and YSYEKL. Trimming stripped 1 base from V and 0 bases from J, with 10 bases between. The CDR3 is 17 residues long. CDR3 protein: CASSQVLTDSYNSPLHF. The CDR3 bases are TGCGCCAGCAGCCAAGTTCTGACAGACTCCTATAATTCACCCCTCCACTTT.

V usage is TRBV28 and J usage is TRBJ1-4, with a possible D match to TRBD1 (5 bases). Germline assignment: CDR1 MDHEN and CDR2 SYDVKM. The CDR3 runs to 17 residues. The V gene lost 7 bases and the J gene lost 4 bases, with 22 bases spanning the gap. The CDR3 DNA follows: TGTGCCAGCAAAACCCCGGGGGTCGGGGCCAGTAATGAAAAACTGTTTTTT. It encodes CASKTPGVGASNEKLFF.

The gene calls are TRBV27 and TRBJ2-3, with D possibly being TRBD2 (6 bases). Trimming took 0 bases from V and 1 from J, leaving 11 bases between them. The CDR3 is 16 amino acids. Germline CDR1 MNHEY, CDR2 SMNVEV (reference sequence). The CDR3 spells CASSLSSRDRTDTQYF. The CDR3 nucleotides read TGTGCCAGCAGTTTATCATCGCGGGACCGCACAGATACGCAGTATTTT.

The chain combines TRBV15 with TRBJ2-2; D call uncertain. The CDR3 is 16 amino acids. The germline CDR1 and CDR2 sequences are LNHNV and YYDKDF (reference sequence). V was pared by 1 base and J by 0 bases, with 9 bases between. CDR3 residues: CATSRGGTPNTGELFF. The CDR3 nucleotides read TGTGCCACCAGCAGAGGAGGTACACCGAACACCGGGGAGCTGTTTTTT.

In this sample, this clone turned up a few times. V is TRBV2 and J is TRBJ1-2; TRBD1 is a possible D gene (5 bases). There are 13 residues in the CDR3. Germline V CDR1 and CDR2: SNHLY, FYNNEI. Between the trimmed V and J ends, which lost 8 bases and 8 bases, there was a span of 18 bases. The CDR3 loop reads CASRQGSVEGYTF. CDR3 bases: TGTGCCAGCCGGCAGGGATCGGTCGAAGGCTACACCTTC.